The 2 T cell receptor beta chains in this list originate from one sample, sequenced in a study of T cell responses to AZD1222 COVID-19 vaccine. Sequencing was performed with immunoSEQ multiplex PCR; in TCRdb, only in-frame clones are kept and a portion is missing. The table has over 150,000 clones, about 92% seen once. Sequences were derived from peripheral blood, sampled on day 0 of AZD1222 vaccination. These receptors were taken from an adult in good health.

The CDR3 is CASSLRGGSNQPQHF. In DNA, the CDR3 is TGTGCCAGCAGCCTCAGGGGGGGGAGTAATCAGCCCCAGCATTTT. The chain employs TRBV6-5 and TRBJ1-5, with TRBD1 matching 7 bases. In germline, CDR1 is MNHEY, CDR2 SVGAGI. The J segment lost 4 bases and the V segment lost 6 bases, leaving 9 bases of the junction unmatched. CDR3 length: 15 amino acids.

The J gene is TRBJ2-1, the V gene TRBV30, with 10 nucleotides matching TRBD2. CDR1 is GTSNPN and CDR2 is SVGIG in the germline V gene (reference sequence). Unmatched junction bases numbered 3, after V lost 3 bases and J lost 4 bases. The CDR3 is made up of 14 amino acids. The DNA of the CDR3 is TGTGCCTGGAGACTAGCGGGGTATTACAATGAGCAGTTCTTC. Translating gives CAWRLAGYYNEQFF.